This T cell receptor (beta chain) is from a study of T cell clones after liver transplantation. Looking at the study overall: TCRbeta sequencing after a pre-transplant mixed lymphocyte reaction identified graft-donor-reactive clones, later tracked in post-transplant blood. Tolerant meant at least one year fully off immunosuppression without liver enzymes above twice normal. Study results and limitations: The donor-reactive repertoire was only partly measurable in a couple of subjects, lacking donor cells.

TCRdb's copy holds only in-frame clones and misses some; the assay was immunoSEQ multiplex PCR. Here the sample spans tens of thousands of clones, approximately 87% being singletons. CDR1 is LGHNT, CDR2 FRNRAP, per germline. V was shortened by 4 bases and J by 0 bases, with 15 bases between the two germline ends. The CDR3 is 17 amino acids. Regarding this clone: The antigen remains unidentified.

This receptor was taken from a human patient who received a liver transplant. Among the T cells, some may be from the graft donor. The V and J genes are TRBV12-5 and TRBJ1-4; TRBD1 might be the D (5 bases). The specimen comprised CD4+ T cells from blood, sampled at the 22-month timepoint. CDR3 DNA sequence: TGTGCTAGTGGTTCCCCTAGAAGACAGACAACTAATGAAAAACTGTTTTTT. Its translation: CASGSPRRQTTNEKLFF.